The clone carrying this TCR beta chain showed up many times. Amplified TCR beta CDR3 regions came from RNA transcripts. RT-PCR in the first round (using the HTBI primer set) targeted the TCR CDR3. In TCRdb, the multiplex PCR reads were re-called with MiXCR into one record per CDR3 protein. Of hundreds of thousands of distinct CDR3 sequences in the sample, 24% were seen once. This specimen belongs to a study of T cells in Graves' hyperthyroidism and ophthalmopathy. Trimming stripped 11 bases from V and 5 bases from J, with 15 bases between. The germline V gene encodes CDR1 SNHLY and CDR2 FYNNEI. CDR3 length: 12 amino acids.

The specimen sequenced was blood. The gene calls are TRBV2 and TRBJ2-5; D unclear. The sequence derives from a woman in her twenties or thirties with Graves' ophthalmopathy. The CDR3 is CAQRPETETQYF. The DNA of the CDR3 is TGTGCCCAGCGCCCTGAAACGGAGACCCAGTACTTC.